This TCR beta chain was recorded in a study of T cell responses to AZD1222 COVID-19 vaccine. Notes on the study in general: The donor group comprised mostly white British people and more females; the analysis possibly underestimated clonal diversity.

Repertoires were generated with immunoSEQ multiplex PCR, while TCRdb's copy carries only in-frame clones and drops some. The sample consists of 150,000 to 200,000 clones, approximately 91% of them appearing once. Comments on this clone: Its antigen is currently unknown.

The sequence derives from an adult in good health. This sample comprised peripheral blood, obtained on day 0 of AZD1222 vaccination.

The CDR3 bases are TGTGCCAGCAGTCGCCGTATGACAGGGCTCTCCTACGAGCAGTACTTC. It translates to CASSRRMTGLSYEQYF. J is TRBJ2-7 and V is TRBV28; 7 bases are a match to TRBD1. The germline gives CDR1 MDHEN, CDR2 SYDVKM. The V and J ends lost 5 bases and 0 bases, in that order; junction bases with no gene match: 10. The CDR3 runs 16 residues. Based on the CDR3 plus reference TRBV28 and TRBJ2-7, the full variable domain is DVKVTQSSRYLVKRTGEKVFLECVQDMDHENMFWYRQDPGLGLRLIYFSYDVKMKEKGDIPEGYSVSREKKERFSLILESASTNQTSMYLCASSRRMTGLSYEQYFGPGTRLTVT.